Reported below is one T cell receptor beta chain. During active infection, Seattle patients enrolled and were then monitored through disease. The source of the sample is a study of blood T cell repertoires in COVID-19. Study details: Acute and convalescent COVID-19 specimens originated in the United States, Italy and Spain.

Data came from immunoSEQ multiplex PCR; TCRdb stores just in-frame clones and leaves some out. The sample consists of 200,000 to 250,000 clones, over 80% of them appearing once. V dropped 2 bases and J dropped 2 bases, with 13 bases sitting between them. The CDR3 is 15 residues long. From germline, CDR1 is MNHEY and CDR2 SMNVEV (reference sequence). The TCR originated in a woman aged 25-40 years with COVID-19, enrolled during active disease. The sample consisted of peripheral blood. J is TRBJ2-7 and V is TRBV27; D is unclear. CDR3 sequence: CASSLGSHTTYEQYF. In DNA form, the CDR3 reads TGTGCCAGCAGTTTAGGTTCGCACACGACCTACGAGCAGTACTTC.